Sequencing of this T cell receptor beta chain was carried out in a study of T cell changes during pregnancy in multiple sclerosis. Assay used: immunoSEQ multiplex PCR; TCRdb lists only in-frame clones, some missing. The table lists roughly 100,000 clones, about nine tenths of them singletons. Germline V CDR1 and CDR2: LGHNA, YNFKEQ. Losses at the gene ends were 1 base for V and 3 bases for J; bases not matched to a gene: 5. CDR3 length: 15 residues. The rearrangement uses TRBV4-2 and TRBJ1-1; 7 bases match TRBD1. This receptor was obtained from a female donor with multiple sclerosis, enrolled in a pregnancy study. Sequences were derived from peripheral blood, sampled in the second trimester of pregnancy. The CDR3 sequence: CASSQADRDHTEAFF. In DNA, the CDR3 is TGTGCCAGCAGCCAAGCTGACAGGGACCACACTGAAGCTTTCTTT.